This TCR beta chain was identified during a study of blood T cell repertoires in COVID-19. Here immunoSEQ multiplex PCR was the method, and the copy in TCRdb shows in-frame clones only, minus some. The table includes under 150,000 clones, over 75% detected once. The germline V and J ends were trimmed by 4 bases and 7 bases, with 5 bases remaining between them. CDR1 and CDR2 (germline): MNHNS, SASEGT. The CDR3 is 11 amino acids. The receptor's source is a man in his forties or fifties with acute or convalescent COVID-19. Sample: peripheral blood. This sequence joins TRBV6-1 and TRBJ1-3; D uncertain. CDR3 loop: CASSGQNTIYF. The CDR3, as DNA: TGTGCCAGCAGTGGGCAGAACACCATATATTTT.